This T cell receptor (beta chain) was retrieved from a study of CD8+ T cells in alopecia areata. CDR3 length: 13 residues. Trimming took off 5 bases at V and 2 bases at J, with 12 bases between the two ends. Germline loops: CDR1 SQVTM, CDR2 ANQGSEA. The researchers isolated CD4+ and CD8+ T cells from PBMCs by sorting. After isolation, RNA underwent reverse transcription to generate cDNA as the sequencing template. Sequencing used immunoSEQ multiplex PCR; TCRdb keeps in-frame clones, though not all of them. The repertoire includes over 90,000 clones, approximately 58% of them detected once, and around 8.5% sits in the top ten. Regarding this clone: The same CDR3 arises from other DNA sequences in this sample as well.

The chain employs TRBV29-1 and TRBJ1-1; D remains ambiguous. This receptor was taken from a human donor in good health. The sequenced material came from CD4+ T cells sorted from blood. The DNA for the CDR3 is TGCAGCGTTTCTGGGCGGGCAAACACTGAAGCTTTCTTT. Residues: CSVSGRANTEAFF.